This T cell receptor beta chain was retrieved from a study of T cell repertoires in cytomegalovirus infection. Study-wide background: CMV infection plus the matching HLA type was flagged by public TCR beta signatures. Study-level findings and limits: Individuals carrying CMV plus the relevant HLA were identified by cumulative frequency of public TCR beta families. The study found HLA-C-restricted CMV-specific TCR beta clonotypes dominating the ex vivo response.

The V gene lost 4 bases and the J gene lost 6 bases, with 23 bases spanning the gap. The CDR3 sequence is 16 residues long. The germline gives CDR1 SGDLS, CDR2 YYNGEE. TCRdb reprocessed the reads with MiXCR, giving one entry per CDR3 protein. The data contain a few hundred thousand distinct CDR3 sequences, 15% to 20% of them singletons. This clonotype has just a few counts. The antigen remains undetermined. V is TRBV9 and J is TRBJ2-7; D perhaps matches TRBD2 (5 bases). The receptor was isolated from a human donor in good health (CMV status not recorded). Some clones in this sample may be carry-over from other donors' samples. Sequencing was done on a sample of PBMCs. CDR3 sequence (DNA): TGTGCCAGCAGCCCTCTTGGTGGAGCGGACCACCGCGAGCAGTACTTC. Protein: CASSPLGGADHREQYF.